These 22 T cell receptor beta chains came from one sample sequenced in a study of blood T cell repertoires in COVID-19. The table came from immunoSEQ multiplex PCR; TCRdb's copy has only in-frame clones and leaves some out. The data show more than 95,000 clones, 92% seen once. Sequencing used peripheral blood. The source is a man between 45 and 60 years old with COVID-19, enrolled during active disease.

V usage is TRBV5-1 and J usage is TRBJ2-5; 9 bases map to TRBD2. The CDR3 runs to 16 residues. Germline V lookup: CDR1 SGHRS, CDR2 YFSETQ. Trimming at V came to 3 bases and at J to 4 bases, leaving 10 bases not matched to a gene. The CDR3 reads CASSWFSAGGGETQYF. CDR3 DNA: TGCGCCAGCAGCTGGTTCTCAGCGGGAGGAGGAGAGACCCAGTACTTC.

This CDR3 reads CASSGARGSYEQYF. As DNA, the CDR3 is TGTGCCAGCAGCGGGGCCAGGGGCTCCTACGAGCAGTACTTC. The chain recombines TRBV28 with TRBJ2-7; TRBD1 might be the D (6 bases). The CDR3 loop spans 14 amino acids. Per germline, CDR1 MDHEN and CDR2 SYDVKM. V shed 6 bases and J shed 0 bases, with 12 bases lying between them. The full variable domain, rest sourced from reference TRBV28 and TRBJ2-7, is DVKVTQSSRYLVKRTGEKVFLECVQDMDHENMFWYRQDPGLGLRLIYFSYDVKMKEKGDIPEGYSVSREKKERFSLILESASTNQTSMYLCASSGARGSYEQYFGPGTRLTVT.

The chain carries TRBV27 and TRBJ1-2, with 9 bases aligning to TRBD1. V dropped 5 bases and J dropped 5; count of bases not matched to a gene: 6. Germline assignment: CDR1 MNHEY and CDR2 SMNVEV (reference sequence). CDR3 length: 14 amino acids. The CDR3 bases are TGTGCCAGCAGTCCCCCCGGGACAGGGTATGGCTACACCTTC. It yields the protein CASSPPGTGYGYTF.

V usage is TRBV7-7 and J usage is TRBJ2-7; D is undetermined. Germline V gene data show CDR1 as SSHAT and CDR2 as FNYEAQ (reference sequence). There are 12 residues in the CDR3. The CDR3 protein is CASSLIGCEQYV. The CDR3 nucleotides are TGTGCTAGCAGCTTAATTGGCTGCGAGCAGTACGTC.

CDR3 protein: CASSLGDSGNTIYF. For the CDR3, the DNA is TGCGCCAGCAGCTTAGGGGACTCTGGAAACACCATATATTTT. The V call is TRBV5-1, the J call TRBJ1-3, with TRBD1 as a possible D gene (5 bases). V lost 2 bases, J lost 0 bases, and 6 bases lay in between. The CDR3 totals 14 residues. Germline loops: CDR1 SGHRS, CDR2 YFSETQ.

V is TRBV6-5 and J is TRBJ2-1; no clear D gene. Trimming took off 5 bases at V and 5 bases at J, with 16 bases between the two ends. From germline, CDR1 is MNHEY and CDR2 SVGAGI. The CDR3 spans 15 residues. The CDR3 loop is CASSPRLPQDNEQFF. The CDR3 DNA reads TGTGCCAGCAGTCCCCGACTCCCACAAGACAATGAGCAGTTCTTC.

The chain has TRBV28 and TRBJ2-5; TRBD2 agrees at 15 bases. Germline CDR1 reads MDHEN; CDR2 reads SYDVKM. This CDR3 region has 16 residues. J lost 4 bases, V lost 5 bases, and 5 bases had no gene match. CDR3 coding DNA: TGTGCCAGCAGTAGCTGGACTAGCGGGAGGGGAGAGACCCAGTACTTC. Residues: CASSSWTSGRGETQYF.

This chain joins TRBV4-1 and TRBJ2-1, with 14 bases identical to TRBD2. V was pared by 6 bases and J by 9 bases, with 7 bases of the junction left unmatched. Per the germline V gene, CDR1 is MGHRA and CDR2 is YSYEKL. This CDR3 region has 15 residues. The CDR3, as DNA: TGCGCCAGCAGGCCCGGGACTAGCGGGAGCGGTGAGCAGTTCTTC. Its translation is CASRPGTSGSGEQFF.

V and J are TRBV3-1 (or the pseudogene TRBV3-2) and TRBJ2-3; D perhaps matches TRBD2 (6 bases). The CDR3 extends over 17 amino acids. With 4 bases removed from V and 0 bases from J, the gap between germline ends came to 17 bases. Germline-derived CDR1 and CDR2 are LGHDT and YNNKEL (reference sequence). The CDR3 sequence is CASSRSGRGLSTDTQYF. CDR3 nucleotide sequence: TGTGCCAGCAGCCGATCCGGGCGGGGACTTAGCACAGATACGCAGTATTTT.

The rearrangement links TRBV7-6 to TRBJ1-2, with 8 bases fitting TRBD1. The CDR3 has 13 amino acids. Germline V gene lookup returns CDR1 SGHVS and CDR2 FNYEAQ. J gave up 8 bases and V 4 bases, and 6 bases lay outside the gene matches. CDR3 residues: CASSSRQGQGYTF. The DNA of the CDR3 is TGTGCCAGCAGCTCAAGACAGGGGCAAGGCTACACCTTC.

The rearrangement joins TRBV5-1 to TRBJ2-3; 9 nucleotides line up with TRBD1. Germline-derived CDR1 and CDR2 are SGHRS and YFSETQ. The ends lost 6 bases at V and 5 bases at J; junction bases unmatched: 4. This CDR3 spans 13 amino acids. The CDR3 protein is CASNRGQGDTQYF. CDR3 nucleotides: TGCGCCAGCAACAGGGGGCAAGGAGATACGCAGTATTTT.

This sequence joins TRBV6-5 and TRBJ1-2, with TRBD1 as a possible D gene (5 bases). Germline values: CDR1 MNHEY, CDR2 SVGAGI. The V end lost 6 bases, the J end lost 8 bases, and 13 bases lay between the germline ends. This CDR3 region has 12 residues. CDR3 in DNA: TGTGCCAGCAGCTCAGGGTATGAGGGCTACACCTTC. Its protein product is CASSSGYEGYTF.

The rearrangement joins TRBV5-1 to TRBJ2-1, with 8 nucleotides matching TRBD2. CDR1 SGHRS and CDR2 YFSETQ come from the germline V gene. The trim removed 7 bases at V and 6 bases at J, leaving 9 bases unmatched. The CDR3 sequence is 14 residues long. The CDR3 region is CASGAGDVPNEQFF. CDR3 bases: TGCGCCAGCGGAGCGGGAGACGTCCCCAATGAGCAGTTCTTC.

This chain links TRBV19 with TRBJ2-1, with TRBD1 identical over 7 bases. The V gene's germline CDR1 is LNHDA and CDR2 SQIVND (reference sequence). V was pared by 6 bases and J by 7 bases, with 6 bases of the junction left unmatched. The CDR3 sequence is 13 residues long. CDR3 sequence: CASSVTGTNEQFF. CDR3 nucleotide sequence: TGTGCCAGTAGCGTGACAGGGACAAATGAGCAGTTCTTC.

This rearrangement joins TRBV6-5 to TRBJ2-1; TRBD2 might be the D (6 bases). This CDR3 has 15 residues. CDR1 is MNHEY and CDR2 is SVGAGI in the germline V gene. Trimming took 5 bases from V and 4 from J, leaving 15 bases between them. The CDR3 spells CASSPPGSTYNEQFF. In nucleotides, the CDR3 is TGTGCCAGCAGTCCCCCCGGGAGTACATACAATGAGCAGTTCTTC.

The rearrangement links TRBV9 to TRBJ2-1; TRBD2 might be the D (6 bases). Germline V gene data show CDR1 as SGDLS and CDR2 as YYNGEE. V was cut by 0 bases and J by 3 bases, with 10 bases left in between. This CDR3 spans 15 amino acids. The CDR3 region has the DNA TGTGCCAGCAGCGTAGGCGGGAATAACTACAATGAGCAGTTCTTC. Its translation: CASSVGGNNYNEQFF.

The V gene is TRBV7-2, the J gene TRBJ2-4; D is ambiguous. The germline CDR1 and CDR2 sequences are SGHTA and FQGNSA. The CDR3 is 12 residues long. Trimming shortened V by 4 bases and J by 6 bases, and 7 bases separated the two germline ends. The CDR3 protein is CASSSTLNIQYF. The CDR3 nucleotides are TGTGCCAGCAGCTCTACTTTAAACATTCAGTACTTC.

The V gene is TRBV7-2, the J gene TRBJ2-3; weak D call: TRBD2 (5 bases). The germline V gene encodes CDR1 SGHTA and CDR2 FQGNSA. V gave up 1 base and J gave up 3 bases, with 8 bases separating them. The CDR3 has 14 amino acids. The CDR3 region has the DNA TGTGCCAGCAGCTTAGTAGCGTCAACAGATACGCAGTATTTT. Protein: CASSLVASTDTQYF.

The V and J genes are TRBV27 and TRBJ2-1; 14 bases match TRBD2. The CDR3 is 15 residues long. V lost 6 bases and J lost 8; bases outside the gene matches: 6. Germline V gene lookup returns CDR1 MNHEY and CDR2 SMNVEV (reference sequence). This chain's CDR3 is CASRRLAGGLDEQFF. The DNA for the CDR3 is TGTGCCAGCAGGCGACTAGCGGGAGGGCTCGATGAGCAGTTCTTC.

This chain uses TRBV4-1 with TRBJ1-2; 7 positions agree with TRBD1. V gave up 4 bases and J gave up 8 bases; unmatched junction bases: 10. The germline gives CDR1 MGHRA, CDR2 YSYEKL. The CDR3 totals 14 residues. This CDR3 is CASSPRSTGKGYTF. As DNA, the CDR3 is TGCGCCAGCAGCCCCCGCTCGACAGGGAAGGGCTACACCTTC.

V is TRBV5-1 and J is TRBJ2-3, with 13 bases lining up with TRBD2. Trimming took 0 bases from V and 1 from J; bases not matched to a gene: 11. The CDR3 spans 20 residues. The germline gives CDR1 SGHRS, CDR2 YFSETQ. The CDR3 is CASSLAMGTSGTSRTDTQYF. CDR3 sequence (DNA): TGCGCCAGCAGCTTGGCGATGGGGACTAGCGGGACCTCGCGCACAGATACGCAGTATTTT.

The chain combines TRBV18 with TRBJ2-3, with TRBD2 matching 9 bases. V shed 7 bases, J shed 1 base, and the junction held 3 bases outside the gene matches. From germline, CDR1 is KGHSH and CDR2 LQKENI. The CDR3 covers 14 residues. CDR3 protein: CASFIAGGTDTQYF. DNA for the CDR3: TGTGCCAGCTTTATAGCGGGAGGCACAGATACGCAGTATTTT.